This TCR beta chain was identified in a study of blood T cell repertoires in COVID-19. For the study at large: COVID-19 samples collected from the United States, Italy and Spain covered acute and convalescent phases.

This clone was seen just once. In the original analysis: Using reference gene primer amplification, nucleated cell counts were estimated. Only in-frame clones appear in the TCRdb table, and some are missing; sequencing was by immunoSEQ multiplex PCR. V and J calls and clone size follow that table, whereas D and trimming were derived from the DNA. The sample contains around 140,000 clones, around 89% of which appear only once. The CDR3 has 13 amino acids. CDR1 is LNHDA and CDR2 is SQIVND in the germline V gene (reference sequence). V lost 5 bases, J lost 6 bases, and 11 bases lay in between. The chain employs TRBV19 and TRBJ2-1, with a weak D call TRBD1 (6 bases). This receptor was taken from a man in his 60s with COVID-19, enrolled during active disease. The sequenced sample consisted of peripheral blood. This CDR3 reads CASSVNRANEQFF. Here the CDR3 DNA reads TGTGCCAGTAGTGTAAACAGGGCCAATGAGCAGTTCTTC.